Each of the 25 T cell receptor beta chains below was sequenced from the same sample in a study of T cells after yellow fever vaccination. TCRdb processed the 5' RACE reads anew with MiXCR; each CDR3 protein has one entry. The sample has about 340,000 distinct CDR3 sequences; about 4% are singletons. Specimen: PBMCs, collected 5 days after the yellow fever booster vaccination. The source is a man younger than 30 who received the YFV17D yellow fever vaccine.

The rearrangement links TRBV12-3 or TRBV12-4 to TRBJ1-5; TRBD1 might be the D (6 bases). V lost 4 bases and J lost 6, with 16 bases in between. The CDR3 is 15 residues long. The CDR3 region is CASSYSRGASQPQHF. The CDR3 region has the DNA TGTGCCAGCAGTTATTCACGGGGGGCGTCTCAGCCCCAGCATTTT.

This clonotype was counted a few times. V and J are TRBV29-1 and TRBJ2-5; D remains ambiguous. Germline CDR1 SQVTM, CDR2 ANQGSEA. CDR3 length equals 15 residues. Between the trimmed V and J ends, which lost 0 bases and 2 bases, there was a span of 13 bases. The CDR3: CSVEDFKPAQETQYF. CDR3 DNA sequence: TGCAGCGTTGAAGATTTTAAACCAGCACAAGAGACCCAGTACTTC.

This clonotype showed up just a few times. The rearrangement links TRBV6-1 to TRBJ2-7; tentative D call: TRBD2 (6 bases). The ends were cut back, 7 bases at V and 5 bases at J, with 21 bases in the middle. CDR3 length equals 15 residues. Germline-derived CDR1 and CDR2 are MNHNS and SASEGT. The CDR3 is CASISPHGGFDEQYF. In DNA form, the CDR3 reads TGTGCCAGCATATCCCCCCATGGGGGGTTCGACGAGCAGTACTTC.

This clonotype was observed at least ten times. This rearrangement joins TRBV5-1 to TRBJ2-5, with D possibly being TRBD2 (5 bases). V was shortened by 0 bases and J by 5 bases, with 14 bases between the two germline ends. The CDR3 contains 15 residues. Per the germline V gene, CDR1 is SGHRS and CDR2 is YFSETQ. CDR3 in amino acids: CASSLARDSLETQYF. In nucleotides, the CDR3 is TGCGCCAGCAGCTTGGCTCGGGATAGCTTGGAGACCCAGTACTTC.

Notes on this clonotype: A single base separates this from a much larger clone, so it may be a read error. The chain uses TRBV7-8 and TRBJ2-1, with D hard to call. The CDR3 length is 12 residues. Germline CDR1 is SGHVS and CDR2 is FQNEAQ. Here the CDR3 reads CPSSSFNNEQFF. For the CDR3, the DNA is TGTCCCAGCAGCTCCTTTAACAATGAGCAGTTCTTC.

Only a few counts were recorded for this clonotype. The rearrangement joins TRBV7-7 to TRBJ2-5; 7 nucleotides match TRBD2. In germline, CDR1 is SSHAT, CDR2 FNYEAQ (reference sequence). The J segment lost 1 base and the V segment lost 3 bases, leaving 11 bases of the junction unmatched. The CDR3 covers 17 residues. For the CDR3, the DNA is TGTGCCAGCAGCTTGGGACTATCTCATGGGGGCCAAGAGACCCAGTACTTC. Translating it yields CASSLGLSHGGQETQYF.

The J gene is TRBJ2-7, the V gene TRBV12-3 or TRBV12-4, with 8 nucleotides matching TRBD2. This CDR3 has 15 residues. V shed 4 bases and J 0 bases; nucleotides not matched to a gene: 5. This CDR3 reads CASSSKRGSSYEQYF. The DNA of the CDR3 is TGTGCCAGCAGTTCCAAGCGGGGGAGCTCCTACGAGCAGTACTTC.

This clonotype appeared many times. V is TRBV10-3 and J is TRBJ2-5; maybe TRBD2 (5 bases). The CDR3 contains 13 residues. V gave up 4 bases and J gave up 2 bases, with 8 bases separating them. Germline CDR1 ENHRY, CDR2 SYGVKD. DNA of the CDR3: TGTGCCATCAGTGCGGGCGGGCAAGAGACCCAGTACTTC. Amino acids: CAISAGGQETQYF.

V is TRBV18 and J is TRBJ2-7; 11 nucleotides align to TRBD2. CDR3 length: 17 amino acids. From germline, CDR1 is KGHSH and CDR2 LQKENI. Trimming removed 0 bases from V and 2 bases from J; junction bases left unmatched: 6. CDR3 nucleotide sequence: TGTGCCAGCTCACCACCTAGCGGGGGGGCTTTCCCCTACGAGCAGTACTTC. Protein sequence: CASSPPSGGAFPYEQYF.

This clonotype has a handful of counts. The rearrangement uses TRBV19 and TRBJ2-1, with 12 bases aligning to TRBD2. This CDR3 is 15 amino acids long. Trimming took 3 bases from V and 13 from J; bases not matched to a gene: 10. Germline CDR1 LNHDA, CDR2 SQIVND (reference sequence). The CDR3 bases are TGTGCCAGTAGTATGAGGACTAGCGGGGTCGCTATACAGTTCTTC. It specifies CASSMRTSGVAIQFF.

The chain carries TRBV5-1 and TRBJ2-7; tentative D call: TRBD1 (5 bases). Trimming removed 4 bases from V and 7 bases from J, with 15 bases in between. Per the germline V gene, CDR1 is SGHRS and CDR2 is YFSETQ. The CDR3 contains 13 residues. CDR3 region: CASSGPGSEEQYF. CDR3 coding DNA: TGCGCCAGCAGCGGCCCAGGGTCTGAAGAGCAGTACTTC. Looking up the rest from reference TRBV5-1 and TRBJ2-7 gives the full variable domain: KAGVTQTPRYLIKTRGQQVTLSCSPISGHRSVSWYQQTPGQGLQFLFEYFSETQRNKGNFPGRFSGRQFSNSRSEMNVSTLELGDSALYLCASSGPGSEEQYFGPGTRLTVT.

This clonotype was counted at least ten times. CDR3 protein: CAIHGAGVWNYNEQFF. DNA for the CDR3: TGTGCCATCCACGGGGCAGGGGTATGGAATTACAATGAGCAGTTCTTC. V is TRBV10-3 and J is TRBJ2-1, with a possible D match to TRBD1 (6 bases). Germline CDR1 and CDR2: ENHRY and SYGVKD. The CDR3 extends over 16 amino acids. Trimming removed 8 bases from V and 4 bases from J, with 21 bases in between.

Only a few counts were recorded for this clonotype. The rearrangement uses TRBV12-3 or TRBV12-4 and TRBJ2-1; 7 bases agree with TRBD2. The CDR3 runs 16 residues. V gave up 2 bases and J gave up 0 bases; unmatched junction bases: 4. The DNA of the CDR3 is TGTGCCAGCAGTTTATCGACTAGCCTCTCCTACAATGAGCAGTTCTTC. This sequence encodes CASSLSTSLSYNEQFF.

J is TRBJ2-3 and V is TRBV9, with 8 nucleotides matching TRBD1. The CDR3 has 14 residues. The trim removed 4 bases at V and 6 bases at J, leaving 7 bases unmatched. In germline, CDR1 is SGDLS, CDR2 YYNGEE. The CDR3 nucleotides are TGTGCCAGCAGCTCTCAGGGGGCTAGGGATACGCAGTATTTT. Amino acid sequence: CASSSQGARDTQYF.

This clonotype was seen a few times. The chain joins TRBV5-1 to TRBJ2-3, with unresolved D. CDR3 size: 15 residues. CDR1 and CDR2 from the germline V gene are SGHRS and YFSETQ. The V end lost 1 base, the J end lost 0 bases, and 9 bases lay between the germline ends. The CDR3 protein is CASSLWAPSTDTQYF. DNA of the CDR3: TGCGCCAGCAGCTTGTGGGCGCCAAGCACAGATACGCAGTATTTT. The full variable domain, its missing parts supplied by reference TRBV5-1 and TRBJ2-3, is KAGVTQTPRYLIKTRGQQVTLSCSPISGHRSVSWYQQTPGQGLQFLFEYFSETQRNKGNFPGRFSGRQFSNSRSEMNVSTLELGDSALYLCASSLWAPSTDTQYFGPGTRLTVL.

This clonotype has a handful of counts. The chain couples TRBV20-1 to TRBJ2-7; D is undetermined. The CDR3 is 14 amino acids. Germline CDR1 and CDR2: DFQATT and SNEGSKA (reference sequence). V gave up 0 bases and J gave up 0 bases, with 9 bases separating them. CDR3 coding DNA: TGCAGTGCTAGAGATTGGGCCAGCTCCTACGAGCAGTACTTC. It is translated as CSARDWASSYEQYF.

The rearrangement joins TRBV18 to TRBJ2-7; D gene unclear. Germline V CDR1 and CDR2: KGHSH, LQKENI. This CDR3 region has 13 residues. Trimming pared 3 bases from V and 3 bases from J, leaving 9 bases between. For the CDR3, the DNA is TGTGCCAGCTCACCCCAGGACCTCTACGAGCAGTACTTC. Its translation: CASSPQDLYEQYF.

At least ten counts were recorded for this clonotype. The chain recombines TRBV9 with TRBJ2-7; the D is unclear. CDR1 and CDR2 from the germline V gene are SGDLS and YYNGEE. V dropped 0 bases and J dropped 4 bases, with 17 bases sitting between them. This CDR3 contains 16 residues. CDR3 coding DNA: TGTGCCAGCAGCGTAGTAAGGTCCAACCAAGGGTACGAGCAGTACGTC. Protein sequence: CASSVVRSNQGYEQYV.

The rearrangement uses TRBV4-3 and TRBJ2-3, with TRBD2 matching 7 bases. CDR3 size: 16 residues. The germline gives CDR1 LGHNA, CDR2 YSLEER. V dropped 1 base and J dropped 0; count of bases not matched to a gene: 4. The DNA of the CDR3 is TGCGCCAGCAGCCAAGCTAGCGGCCCTAGCACAGATACGCAGTATTTT. This gives the protein CASSQASGPSTDTQYF.

The chain employs TRBV28 and TRBJ1-5; D may be TRBD1 (6 bases). With 5 bases removed from V and 0 bases from J, the gap between germline ends came to 17 bases. Per the germline V gene, CDR1 is MDHEN and CDR2 is SYDVKM. This CDR3 contains 17 residues. This CDR3 reads CASSAPGGADSNQPQHF. The CDR3 DNA follows: TGTGCCAGCAGTGCTCCGGGGGGGGCCGATAGCAATCAGCCCCAGCATTTT.

This clonotype was seen many times. The rearrangement uses TRBV2 and TRBJ1-6; 8 bases fit TRBD1. V lost 6 bases and J lost 0; bases outside the gene matches: 4. Germline loops: CDR1 SNHLY, CDR2 FYNNEI. The CDR3 runs 16 residues. CDR3 sequence: CASRDRASSYNSPLHF. DNA for the CDR3: TGTGCCAGCAGGGACAGGGCCAGCTCCTATAATTCACCCCTCCACTTT.

The chain uses TRBV19 and TRBJ1-5; D is unclear. The length of the CDR3 is 13 residues. Between the trimmed V and J ends, which lost 6 bases and 9 bases, there was a span of 15 bases. Germline V gene data show CDR1 as LNHDA and CDR2 as SQIVND (reference sequence). CDR3 in amino acids: CASSTRSAGPQHF. CDR3 nucleotide sequence: TGTGCCAGTAGCACGAGGTCTGCCGGGCCCCAGCATTTT.

In its sample, this clonotype was seen many times. The V gene is TRBV19, the J gene TRBJ2-1, with 9 bases aligning to TRBD1. V shed 4 bases and J 5 bases; nucleotides not matched to a gene: 3. The CDR3 spans 14 residues. Germline lookup yields CDR1 LNHDA and CDR2 SQIVND (reference sequence). CDR3: CASSTGQGNNEQFF. CDR3 bases: TGTGCCAGTAGTACGGGACAGGGTAACAATGAGCAGTTCTTC.

V is TRBV16 and J is TRBJ1-5; D not resolved. V dropped 0 bases and J dropped 6 bases, with 12 bases sitting between them. The CDR3 is 15 amino acids. Germline V gene sequence: CDR1 KGHSY, CDR2 FQNENV. The CDR3 region has the DNA TGTGCCAGCAGCCAATCCGGAGTTTTAAGTCAGCCCCAGCATTTT. Protein product: CASSQSGVLSQPQHF.

Only a few counts were recorded for this clonotype. The rearrangement uses TRBV6-5 and TRBJ1-1; D gene uncertain. The CDR3 runs to 14 residues. The V gene lost 4 bases and the J gene lost 4 bases, with 13 bases spanning the gap. Germline values: CDR1 MNHEY, CDR2 SVGAGI. CDR3 sequence: CASSFDSGSTEAFF. The CDR3 DNA follows: TGTGCCAGCAGTTTCGATTCGGGGAGCACTGAAGCTTTCTTT.